The clone carrying this T cell receptor beta chain was seen ten or more times. This record comes from a study of T-cell reconstitution after alpha-beta-depleted transplantation in children. Unique molecular identifiers were incorporated into the prepared TCRbeta library. Via MiXCR, TCRdb re-called the PCR reads, giving one row per CDR3 protein. The data hold some 490,000 distinct CDR3 sequences, with approximately 12% observed a single time. The germline V gene encodes CDR1 MNHEY and CDR2 SVGEGT. V gave up 1 base and J gave up 6 bases, with 16 bases separating them. This CDR3 region has 16 residues. This receptor was taken from a human donor who donated a stem cell graft to a child with combined immunodeficiency. The rearrangement links TRBV6-2 or TRBV6-3 to TRBJ2-1; no reliable D call. The input for sequencing was PBMCs from the stem cell graft donor, taken from the stem cell graft. Here the CDR3 DNA reads TGTGCCAGCAGTTACTACAGTCTCAATGGGTCCAATGAGCAGTTCTTC. This encodes CASSYYSLNGSNEQFF.